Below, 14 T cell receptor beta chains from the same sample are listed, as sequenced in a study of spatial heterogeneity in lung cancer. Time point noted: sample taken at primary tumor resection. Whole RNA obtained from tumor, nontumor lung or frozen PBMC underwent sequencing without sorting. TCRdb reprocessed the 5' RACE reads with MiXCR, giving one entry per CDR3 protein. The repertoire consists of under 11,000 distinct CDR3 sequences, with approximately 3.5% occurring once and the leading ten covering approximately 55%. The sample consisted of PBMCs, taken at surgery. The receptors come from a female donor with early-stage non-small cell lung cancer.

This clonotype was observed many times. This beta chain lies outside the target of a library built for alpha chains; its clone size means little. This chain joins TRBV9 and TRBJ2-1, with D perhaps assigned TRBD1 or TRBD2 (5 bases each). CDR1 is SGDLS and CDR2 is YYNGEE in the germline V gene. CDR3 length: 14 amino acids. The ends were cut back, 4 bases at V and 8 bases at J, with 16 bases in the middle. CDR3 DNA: TGTGCCAGCAGCCACGGGGCGGTTAGGTATGAGCAGTTCTTC. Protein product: CASSHGAVRYEQFF.

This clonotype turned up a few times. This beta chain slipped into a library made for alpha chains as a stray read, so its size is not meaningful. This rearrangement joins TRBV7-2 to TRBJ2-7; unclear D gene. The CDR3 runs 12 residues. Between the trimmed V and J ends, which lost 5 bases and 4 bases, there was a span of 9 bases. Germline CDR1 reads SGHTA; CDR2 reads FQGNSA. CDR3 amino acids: CASSQDRYEQYF. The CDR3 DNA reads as TGTGCCAGCAGCCAAGATAGGTACGAGCAGTACTTC.

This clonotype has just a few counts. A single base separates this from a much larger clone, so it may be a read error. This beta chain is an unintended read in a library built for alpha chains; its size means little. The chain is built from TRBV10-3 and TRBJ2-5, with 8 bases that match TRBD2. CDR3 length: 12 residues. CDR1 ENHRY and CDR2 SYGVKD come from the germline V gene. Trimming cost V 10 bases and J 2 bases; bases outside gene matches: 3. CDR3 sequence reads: CATGGEQETQYF. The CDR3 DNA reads TGTGCCACCGGGGGGGAACAAGAGACCCAGTACTTC.

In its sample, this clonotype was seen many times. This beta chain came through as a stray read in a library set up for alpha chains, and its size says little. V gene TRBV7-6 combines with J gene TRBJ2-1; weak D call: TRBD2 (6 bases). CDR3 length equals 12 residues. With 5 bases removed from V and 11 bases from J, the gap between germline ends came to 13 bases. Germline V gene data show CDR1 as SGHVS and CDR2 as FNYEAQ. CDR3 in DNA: TGTGCCAGCAGCCTCCCTCGGGAGAAGCAGTTCTTC. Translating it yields CASSLPREKQFF.

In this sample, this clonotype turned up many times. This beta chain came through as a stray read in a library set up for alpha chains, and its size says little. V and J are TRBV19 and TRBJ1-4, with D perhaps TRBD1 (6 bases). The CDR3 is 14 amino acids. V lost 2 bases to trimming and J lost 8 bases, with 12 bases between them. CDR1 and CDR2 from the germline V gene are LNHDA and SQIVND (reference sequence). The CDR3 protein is CASSITGGREKLFF. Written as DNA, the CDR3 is TGTGCCAGTAGTATAACCGGGGGCCGGGAAAAACTGTTTTTT.

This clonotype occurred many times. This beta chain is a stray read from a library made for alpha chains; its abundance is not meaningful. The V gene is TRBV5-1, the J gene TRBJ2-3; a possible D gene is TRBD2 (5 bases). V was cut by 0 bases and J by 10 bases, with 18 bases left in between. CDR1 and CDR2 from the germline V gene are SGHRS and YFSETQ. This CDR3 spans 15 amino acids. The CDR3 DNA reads TGCGCCAGCAGCTTGGGAGGGCCTGGCGGAGAAGCGCAGTATTTT. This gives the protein CASSLGGPGGEAQYF. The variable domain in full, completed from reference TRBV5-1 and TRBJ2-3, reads KAGVTQTPRYLIKTRGQQVTLSCSPISGHRSVSWYQQTPGQGLQFLFEYFSETQRNKGNFPGRFSGRQFSNSRSEMNVSTLELGDSALYLCASSLGGPGGEAQYFGPGTRLTVL.

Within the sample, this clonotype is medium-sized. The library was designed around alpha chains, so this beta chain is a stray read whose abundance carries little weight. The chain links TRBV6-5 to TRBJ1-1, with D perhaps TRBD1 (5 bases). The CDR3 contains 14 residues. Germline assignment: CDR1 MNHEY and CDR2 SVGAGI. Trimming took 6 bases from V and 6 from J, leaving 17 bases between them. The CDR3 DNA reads TGTGCCAGCAGGGCAGGGTTTGGGAGGCCTGAAGCTTTCTTT. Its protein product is CASRAGFGRPEAFF.

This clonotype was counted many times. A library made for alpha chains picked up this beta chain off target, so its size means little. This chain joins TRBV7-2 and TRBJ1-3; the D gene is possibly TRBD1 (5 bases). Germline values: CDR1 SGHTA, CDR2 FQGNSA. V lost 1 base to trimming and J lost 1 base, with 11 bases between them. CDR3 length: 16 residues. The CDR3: CASSLGQGLSGNTIYF. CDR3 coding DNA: TGTGCCAGCAGCTTAGGTCAGGGCCTATCTGGAAACACCATATATTTT.

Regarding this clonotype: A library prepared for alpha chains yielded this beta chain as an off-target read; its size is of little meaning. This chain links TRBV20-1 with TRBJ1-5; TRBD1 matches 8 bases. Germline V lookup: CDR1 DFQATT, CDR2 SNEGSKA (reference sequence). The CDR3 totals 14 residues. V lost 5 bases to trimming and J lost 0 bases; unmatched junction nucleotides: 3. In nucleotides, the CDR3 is TGCAGTGCTGTGGGACAGGCTAGCAATCAGCCCCAGCATTTT. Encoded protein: CSAVGQASNQPQHF.

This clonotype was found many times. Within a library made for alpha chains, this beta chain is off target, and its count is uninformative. CDR3 protein: CSPQAGGYEQYF. CDR3 bases: TGCAGTCCCCAGGCGGGAGGCTACGAGCAGTACTTC. The V gene is TRBV20-1, the J gene TRBJ2-7; 8 nucleotides agree with TRBD2. Trimming at V came to 8 bases and at J to 3 bases, leaving 6 bases not matched to a gene. This CDR3 is 12 amino acids long. Germline CDR1 reads DFQATT; CDR2 reads SNEGSKA (reference sequence).

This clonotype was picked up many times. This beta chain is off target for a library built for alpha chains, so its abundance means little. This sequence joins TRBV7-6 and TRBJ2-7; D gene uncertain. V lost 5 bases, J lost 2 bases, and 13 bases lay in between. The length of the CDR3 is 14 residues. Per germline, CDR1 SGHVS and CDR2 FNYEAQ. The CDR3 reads CASSLNRDTYEQYF. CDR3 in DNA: TGTGCCAGCAGCCTAAACAGAGACACCTACGAGCAGTACTTC.

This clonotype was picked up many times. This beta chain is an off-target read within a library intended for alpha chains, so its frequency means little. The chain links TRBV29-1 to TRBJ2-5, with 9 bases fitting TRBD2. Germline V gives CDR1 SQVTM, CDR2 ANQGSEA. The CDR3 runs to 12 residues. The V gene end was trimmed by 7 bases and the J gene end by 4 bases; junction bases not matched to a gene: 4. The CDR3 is CSAQTSGETQYF. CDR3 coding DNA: TGCAGCGCACAGACTAGCGGAGAGACCCAGTACTTC.

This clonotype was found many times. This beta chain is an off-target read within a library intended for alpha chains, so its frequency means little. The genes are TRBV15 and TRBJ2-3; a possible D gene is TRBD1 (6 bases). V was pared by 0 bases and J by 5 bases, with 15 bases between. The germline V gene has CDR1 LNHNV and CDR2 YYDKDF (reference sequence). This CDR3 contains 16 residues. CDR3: CATSREVGEGGDTQYF. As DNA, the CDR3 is TGTGCCACCAGCAGAGAGGTCGGGGAAGGGGGAGATACGCAGTATTTT. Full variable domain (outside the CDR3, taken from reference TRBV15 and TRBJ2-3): DAMVIQNPRYQVTQFGKPVTLSCSQTLNHNVMYWYQQKSSQAPKLLFHYYDKDFNNEADTPDNFQSRRPNTSFCFLDIRSPGLGDTAMYLCATSREVGEGGDTQYFGPGTRLTVL.

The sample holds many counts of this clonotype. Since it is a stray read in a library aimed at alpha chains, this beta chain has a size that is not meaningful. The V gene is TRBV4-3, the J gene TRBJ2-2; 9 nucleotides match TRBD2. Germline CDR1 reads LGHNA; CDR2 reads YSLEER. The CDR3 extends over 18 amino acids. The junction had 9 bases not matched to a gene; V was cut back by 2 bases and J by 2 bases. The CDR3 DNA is TGCGCCAGCAGCCAACAGCCCCTGACTAGCGGAAACACCGGGGAGCTGTTTTTT. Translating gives CASSQQPLTSGNTGELFF.